The 4 T cell receptor beta chains below come from one sample, sequenced in a study of T cell changes during pregnancy in multiple sclerosis. Generated by immunoSEQ multiplex PCR, the TCRdb table keeps only in-frame clones and is missing some. The table lists 45,000 or so clones, approximately 96% of them singletons, with roughly 0.9% in the top ten. The sequencing used peripheral blood, collected in the second trimester of pregnancy. Source of these receptors: a female donor with multiple sclerosis, enrolled in a pregnancy study.

The count of this clone is one. As DNA, the CDR3 is TGTGCCAGCAGCTTATGGATCCAGGGAGGAGAGCGCTACGAGCAGTACTTC. This encodes CASSLWIQGGERYEQYF. The J gene is TRBJ2-7, the V gene TRBV7-9; possible D gene TRBD2, 6 bases. V was clipped by 2 bases and J by 3 bases, with 20 bases between them. The germline V gene encodes CDR1 SEHNR and CDR2 FQNEAQ (reference sequence). The CDR3 length is 17 residues.

The chain combines TRBV4-3 with TRBJ1-1, with D perhaps TRBD1 (5 bases). The CDR3 totals 15 residues. Germline assignment: CDR1 LGHNA and CDR2 YSLEER. The V end was cut by 0 bases, the J end by 4 bases, with 12 bases between. The CDR3 DNA sequence: TGCGCCAGCAGCCAAGATTCCGCGGGGGTCACTGAAGCTTTCTTT. Protein: CASSQDSAGVTEAFF.

CDR3 sequence: CASSRRQGADQPQHF. The CDR3 DNA is TGTGCCAGCAGTAGGAGACAGGGGGCTGATCAGCCCCAGCATTTT. The V call is TRBV6-5, the J call TRBJ1-5; 10 bases map to TRBD1. The germline CDR1 and CDR2 sequences are MNHEY and SVGAGI. J lost 5 bases, V lost 5 bases, and 6 bases had no gene match. The CDR3 sequence is 15 residues long.

This rearrangement joins TRBV28 to TRBJ2-2; a possible D gene is TRBD2 (5 bases). V lost 6 bases to trimming and J lost 2 bases, with 19 bases between them. The CDR3 spans 17 residues. Germline loops: CDR1 MDHEN, CDR2 SYDVKM. Here the CDR3 reads CASRSRGLPPNTGELFF. CDR3 bases: TGTGCCAGCAGATCTCGGGGTCTCCCACCAAACACCGGGGAGCTGTTTTTT. The full variable domain, in which reference TRBV28 and TRBJ2-2 provide the parts outside the CDR3, is DVKVTQSSRYLVKRTGEKVFLECVQDMDHENMFWYRQDPGLGLRLIYFSYDVKMKEKGDIPEGYSVSREKKERFSLILESASTNQTSMYLCASRSRGLPPNTGELFFGEGSRLTVL.